A selection of T cell receptor beta chains follows, all from one sample in a study of blood T cell repertoires in COVID-19. The method was immunoSEQ multiplex PCR; TCRdb's version includes in-frame clones alone and lacks a portion of them. The sample contains about 210,000 clones, 75% to 85% of which appear only once. Source material: peripheral blood. The origin of the receptors is a human donor in a cohort sampled during active COVID-19. Both conserved end residues are part of each CDR3. The D gene is left open where the match is weak. Expanded clones get a size class; other rows say once, few or many, or leave the size out.

TRBD1,-,TRBV18,TRBJ2-5,CASSRSGGQETQYF,TGTGCCAGCTCACGATCAGGGGGTCAAGAGACCCAGTACTTC
-,-,TRBV28,TRBJ2-7,CASSLSLTATYEQYF,TGTGCCAGCAGTTTATCTCTGACAGCTACCTACGAGCAGTACTTC
-,once,TRBV30,TRBJ1-3,CACPRGSGNTIYF,TGTGCCTGTCCCCGAGGCTCTGGAAACACCATATATTTT
-,-,TRBV29-1,TRBJ2-7,CSVDQGSYEQYF,TGCAGCGTTGATCAGGGCTCCTACGAGCAGTACTTC
-,-,TRBV7-9,TRBJ2-3,CASSLRDKSDTQYF,TGTGCCAGCAGCTTAAGGGACAAATCAGATACGCAGTATTTT
-,-,TRBV7-2,TRBJ2-1,CAVSRVNEQFF,TGTGCCGTTAGCAGGGTTAATGAGCAGTTCTTC
TRBD1,-,TRBV2,TRBJ2-5,CASTTGAEETQYF,TGTGCCAGCACGACAGGGGCCGAAGAGACCCAGTACTTC
TRBD1,-,TRBV12-5,TRBJ2-5,CASGTGTGRETQYF,TGTGCTAGTGGTACCGGGACAGGGCGGGAGACCCAGTACTTC
-,-,TRBV5-1,TRBJ2-3,CASSLAGRESDTQYF,TGCGCCAGCAGCTTGGCCGGGAGAGAGTCAGATACGCAGTATTTT
-,-,TRBV3-1/TRBV3-2,TRBJ1-6,CASSQASTGAALHF,TGTGCCAGCAGCCAAGCGTCTACGGGAGCCGCCCTCCACTTT
TRBD1,-,TRBV29-1,TRBJ1-1,CSVGDRVNTEAFF,TGCAGCGTTGGGGACAGGGTGAACACTGAAGCTTTCTTT
-,-,TRBV12-3/TRBV12-4,TRBJ1-6,CASSDGGVSPLHF,TGTGCCAGCAGTGACGGGGGGGTTTCACCCCTCCACTTT
TRBD1,once,TRBV29-1,TRBJ2-3,CSGRRGRFLDTQYF,TGCAGCGGCCGAAGGGGGCGCTTTCTGGATACGCAGTATTTT
-,few,TRBV11-2,TRBJ1-4,CASSLGGSNEKLFF,TGTGCCAGCAGCTTGGGGGGGTCTAATGAAAAACTGTTTTTT
TRBD2,-,TRBV24-1,TRBJ2-1,CATSGTSGRAGEQFF,TGTGCCACCAGTGGGACTAGCGGGAGGGCTGGTGAGCAGTTCTTC
TRBD1,-,TRBV25-1,TRBJ1-2,CASSGGDSYGYTF,TGTGCCAGCAGTGGTGGGGACAGCTATGGCTACACCTTC
-,-,TRBV5-1,TRBJ1-1,CASGGRGAMNTEAFF,TGCGCCAGCGGGGGACGCGGGGCCATGAACACTGAAGCTTTCTTT
TRBD1,-,TRBV4-3,TRBJ1-2,CASSQVGTGGGYTF,TGCGCCAGCAGCCAAGTCGGGACAGGGGGGGGCTACACCTTC
-,-,TRBV27,TRBJ1-6,CASGQQNSAPLHF,TGTGCCAGCGGACAGCAGAATAGTGCACCCCTCCACTTT
-,-,TRBV5-1,TRBJ1-2,CASSLAFPADGYTF,TGCGCCAGCAGCTTGGCCTTCCCAGCGGATGGCTACACCTTC
-,-,TRBV4-1,TRBJ1-1,CASSQAQGGSAEAFF,TGCGCCAGCAGCCAAGCACAGGGAGGGAGCGCTGAAGCTTTCTTT
-,-,TRBV7-2,TRBJ1-5,CASSLLGQGGQPQHF,TGTGCCAGCAGCTTATTGGGGCAGGGCGGTCAGCCCCAGCATTTT
TRBD2,few,TRBV6-2/TRBV6-3,TRBJ2-2,CASSYSSSGRNTGELFF,TGTGCCAGCAGTTACTCGAGTAGCGGGCGGAACACCGGGGAGCTGTTTTTT
TRBD1,-,TRBV7-9,TRBJ1-2,CASSIKQGNVYGYTF,TGTGCCAGCAGCATTAAACAGGGGAATGTATATGGCTACACCTTC
TRBD1,-,TRBV27,TRBJ2-7,CASSFPGQGAREQYF,TGTGCCAGCAGTTTTCCGGGACAGGGGGCTCGTGAGCAGTACTTC
-,-,TRBV7-2,TRBJ1-1,CASSLEAGRVAEAFF,TGTGCCAGCAGCTTAGAGGCAGGGAGGGTGGCTGAAGCTTTCTTT
-,-,TRBV6-5,TRBJ2-5,CASSYSQPSDQETQYF,TGTGCCAGCAGTTATTCACAGCCGTCCGACCAAGAGACCCAGTACTTC
-,once,TRBV19,TRBJ1-1,CASSIDRRGGKAFF,TGTGCCAGTAGTATAGATCGGAGAGGGGGTAAAGCTTTCTTT
TRBD1,-,TRBV19,TRBJ2-1,CASRSRGQGNNEQFF,TGTGCCAGTAGATCAAGGGGACAGGGGAACAATGAGCAGTTCTTC
-,-,TRBV7-3,TRBJ2-7,CASSLLGVNEQYF,TGTGCCAGCAGCTTACTGGGCGTGAACGAGCAGTACTTC
-,few,TRBV27,TRBJ1-4,CASSSEQLNEKLFF,TGTGCCAGCAGTTCGGAACAGCTGAATGAAAAACTGTTTTTT
TRBD1,-,TRBV7-2,TRBJ2-1,CASSLNPGQDEQFF,TGTGCCAGCAGCTTAAACCCCGGACAGGACGAGCAGTTCTTC
TRBD1,-,TRBV19,TRBJ1-4,CASSIGQGEKLFF,TGTGCCAGTAGTATAGGACAGGGGGAAAAACTGTTTTTT
TRBD1,-,TRBV19,TRBJ1-3,CASGQGTSGNTIYF,TGTGCCTCCGGACAGGGTACTTCTGGAAACACCATATATTTT
-,few,TRBV23-1,TRBJ1-3,CASSHARNTIYF,TGCGCCAGCAGTCATGCGCGAAACACCATATATTTT
TRBD1,-,TRBV5-5,TRBJ1-2,CASSWTGVKGYTF,TGTGCCAGCAGCTGGACAGGGGTAAAGGGCTACACCTTC
-,-,TRBV6-5,TRBJ2-2,CASSSLQDRELFF,TGTGCCAGCAGTTCTCTACAGGATAGGGAGCTGTTTTTT
-,few,TRBV11-2,TRBJ1-5,CASSLRGHQPQHF,TGTGCCAGCAGCTTGCGGGGGCATCAGCCCCAGCATTTT
-,-,TRBV2,TRBJ2-7,CASSDRVASYEQYF,TGTGCCAGCAGTGACAGGGTGGCCTCCTACGAGCAGTACTTC
-,-,TRBV11-2,TRBJ2-5,CASSLAGDFQETQYF,TGTGCCAGCAGCTTAGCTGGGGACTTTCAAGAGACCCAGTACTTC